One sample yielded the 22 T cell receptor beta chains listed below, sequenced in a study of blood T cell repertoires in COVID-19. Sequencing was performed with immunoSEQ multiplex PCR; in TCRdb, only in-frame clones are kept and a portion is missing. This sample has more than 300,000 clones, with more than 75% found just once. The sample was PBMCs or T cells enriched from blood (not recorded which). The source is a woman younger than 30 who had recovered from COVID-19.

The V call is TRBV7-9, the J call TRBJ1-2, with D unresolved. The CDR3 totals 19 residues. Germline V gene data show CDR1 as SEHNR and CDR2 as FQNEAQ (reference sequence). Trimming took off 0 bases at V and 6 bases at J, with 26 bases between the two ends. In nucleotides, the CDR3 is TGTGCCAGCAGCTTAGCGGGTTTTATGTCGGGAGTCCCCACTGATGGCTACACCTTC. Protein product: CASSLAGFMSGVPTDGYTF.

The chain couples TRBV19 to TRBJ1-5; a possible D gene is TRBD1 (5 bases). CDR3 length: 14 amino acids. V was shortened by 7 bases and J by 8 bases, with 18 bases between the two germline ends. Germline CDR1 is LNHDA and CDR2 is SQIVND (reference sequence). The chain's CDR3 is CASNSGVGGKPQHF. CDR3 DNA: TGTGCCAGTAATTCGGGCGTGGGGGGTAAGCCCCAGCATTTT.

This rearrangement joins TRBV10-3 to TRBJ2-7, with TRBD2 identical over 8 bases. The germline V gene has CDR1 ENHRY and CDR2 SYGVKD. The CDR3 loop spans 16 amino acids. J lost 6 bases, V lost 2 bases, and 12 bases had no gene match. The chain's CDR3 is CAISETTGGPFSEQYF. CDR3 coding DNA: TGTGCCATCAGTGAGACTACGGGGGGGCCTTTTTCCGAGCAGTACTTC.

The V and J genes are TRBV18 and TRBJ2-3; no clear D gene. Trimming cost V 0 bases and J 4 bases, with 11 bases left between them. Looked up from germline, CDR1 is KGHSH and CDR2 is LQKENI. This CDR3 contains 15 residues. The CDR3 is CASSPPGVSADTQYF. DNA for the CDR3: TGTGCCAGCTCACCACCGGGCGTGTCGGCAGATACGCAGTATTTT. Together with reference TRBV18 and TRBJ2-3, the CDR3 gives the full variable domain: NAGVMQNPRHLVRRRGQEARLRCSPMKGHSHVYWYRQLPEEGLKFMVYLQKENIIDESGMPKERFSAEFPKEGPSILRIQQVVRGDSAAYFCASSPPGVSADTQYFGPGTRLTVL.

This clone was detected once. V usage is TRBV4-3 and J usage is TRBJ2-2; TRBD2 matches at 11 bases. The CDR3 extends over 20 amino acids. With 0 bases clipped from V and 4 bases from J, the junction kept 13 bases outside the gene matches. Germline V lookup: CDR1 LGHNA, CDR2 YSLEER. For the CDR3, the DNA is TGCGCCAGCAGCCAAGATCGGTCTAGCGGGGGGCTCGATCTCACCGGGGAGCTGTTTTTT. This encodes CASSQDRSSGGLDLTGELFF.

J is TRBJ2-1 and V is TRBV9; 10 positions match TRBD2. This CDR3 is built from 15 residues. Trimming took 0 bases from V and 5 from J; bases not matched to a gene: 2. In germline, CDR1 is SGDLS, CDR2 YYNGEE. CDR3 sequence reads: CASSVVAGGDNEQFF. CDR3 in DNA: TGTGCCAGCAGCGTAGTAGCGGGGGGAGACAATGAGCAGTTCTTC.

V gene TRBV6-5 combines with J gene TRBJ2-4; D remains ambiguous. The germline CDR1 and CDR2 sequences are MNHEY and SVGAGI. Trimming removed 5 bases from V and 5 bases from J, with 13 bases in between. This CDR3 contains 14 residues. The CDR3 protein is CASSTRFIENIQYF. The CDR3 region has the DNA TGTGCCAGCAGTACGCGGTTTATCGAAAACATTCAGTACTTC.

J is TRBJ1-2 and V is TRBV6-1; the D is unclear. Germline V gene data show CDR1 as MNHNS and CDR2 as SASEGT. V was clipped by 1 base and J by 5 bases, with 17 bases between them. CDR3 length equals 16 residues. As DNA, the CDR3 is TGTGCCAGCAGTGAAGGGCTTTGGGCAGTCACTTATGGCTACACCTTC. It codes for CASSEGLWAVTYGYTF.

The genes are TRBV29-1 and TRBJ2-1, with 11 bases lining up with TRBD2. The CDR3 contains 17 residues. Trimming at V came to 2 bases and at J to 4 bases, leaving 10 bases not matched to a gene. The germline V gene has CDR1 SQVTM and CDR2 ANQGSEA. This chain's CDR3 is CSVEPTSTSGGYNEQFF. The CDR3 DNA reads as TGCAGCGTTGAACCCACCTCCACTAGCGGGGGATACAATGAGCAGTTCTTC.

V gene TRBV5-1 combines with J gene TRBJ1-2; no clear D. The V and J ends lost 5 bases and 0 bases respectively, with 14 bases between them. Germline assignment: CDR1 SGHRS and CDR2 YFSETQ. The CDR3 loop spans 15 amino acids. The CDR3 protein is CASRVAEYPNYGYTF. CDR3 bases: TGCGCCAGCAGGGTGGCGGAGTATCCTAACTATGGCTACACCTTC.

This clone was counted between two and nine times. CDR3 DNA: TGTGCCAGCAGCCAGTTCAGGAGGTCCGGGGAGCTGTTTTTT. This sequence encodes CASSQFRRSGELFF. The V call is TRBV14, the J call TRBJ2-2; D possibly corresponds to TRBD2 (5 bases). This CDR3 has 14 residues. V shed 3 bases and J shed 6 bases, with 11 bases lying between them. Germline-derived CDR1 and CDR2 are SGHDN and FVKESK. Looking up the rest from reference TRBV14 and TRBJ2-2 gives the full variable domain: EAGVTQFPSHSVIEKGQTVTLRCDPISGHDNLYWYRRVMGKEIKFLLHFVKESKQDESGMPNNRFLAERTGGTYSTLKVQPAELEDSGVYFCASSQFRRSGELFFGEGSRLTVL.

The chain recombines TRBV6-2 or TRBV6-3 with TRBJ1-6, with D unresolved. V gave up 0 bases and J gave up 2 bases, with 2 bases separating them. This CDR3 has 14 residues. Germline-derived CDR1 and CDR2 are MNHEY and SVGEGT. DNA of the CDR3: TGTGCCAGCAGTTACTCTACCTATAATTCACCCCTCCACTTT. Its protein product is CASSYSTYNSPLHF.

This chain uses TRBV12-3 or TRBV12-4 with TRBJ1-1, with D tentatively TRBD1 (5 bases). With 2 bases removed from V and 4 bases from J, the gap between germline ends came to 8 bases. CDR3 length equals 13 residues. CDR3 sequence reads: CASSLPGSTEAFF. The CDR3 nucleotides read TGTGCCAGCAGTTTACCAGGGTCCACTGAAGCTTTCTTT.

CDR3 protein: CASSSSGSINQPQHF. Written as DNA, the CDR3 is TGTGCCAGCAGTTCTTCCGGTTCCATCAATCAGCCCCAGCATTTT. The chain carries TRBV6-5 and TRBJ1-5; D is unresolved. The V gene's germline CDR1 is MNHEY and CDR2 SVGAGI. Trimming pared 4 bases from V and 3 bases from J, leaving 13 bases between. This CDR3 has 15 residues.

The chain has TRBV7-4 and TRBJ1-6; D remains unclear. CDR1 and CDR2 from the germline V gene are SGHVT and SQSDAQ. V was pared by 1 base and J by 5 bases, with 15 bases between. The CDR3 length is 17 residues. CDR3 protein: CASSLGIRVPHNSPLHF. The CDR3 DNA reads TGTGCCAGCAGCTTAGGTATCCGGGTCCCCCATAATTCACCCCTCCACTTT.

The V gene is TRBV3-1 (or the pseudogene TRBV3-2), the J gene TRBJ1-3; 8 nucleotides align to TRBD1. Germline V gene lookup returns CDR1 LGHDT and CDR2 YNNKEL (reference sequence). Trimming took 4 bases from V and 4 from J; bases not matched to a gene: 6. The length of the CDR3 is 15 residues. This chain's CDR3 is CASSPGQGGGNTIYF. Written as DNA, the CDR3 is TGTGCCAGCAGCCCTGGACAGGGAGGGGGAAACACCATATATTTT.

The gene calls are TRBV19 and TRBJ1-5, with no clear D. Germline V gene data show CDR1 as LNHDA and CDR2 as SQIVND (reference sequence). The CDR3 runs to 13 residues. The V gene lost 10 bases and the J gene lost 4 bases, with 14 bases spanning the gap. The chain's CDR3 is CATAADFNQPQHF. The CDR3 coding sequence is TGTGCCACGGCGGCAGACTTTAATCAGCCCCAGCATTTT.

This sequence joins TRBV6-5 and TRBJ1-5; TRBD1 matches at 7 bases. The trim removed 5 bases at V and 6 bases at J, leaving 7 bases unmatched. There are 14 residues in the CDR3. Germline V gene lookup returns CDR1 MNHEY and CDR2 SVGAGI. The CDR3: CASSPTGVAQPQHF. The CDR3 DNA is TGTGCCAGCAGTCCCACAGGGGTTGCTCAGCCCCAGCATTTT.

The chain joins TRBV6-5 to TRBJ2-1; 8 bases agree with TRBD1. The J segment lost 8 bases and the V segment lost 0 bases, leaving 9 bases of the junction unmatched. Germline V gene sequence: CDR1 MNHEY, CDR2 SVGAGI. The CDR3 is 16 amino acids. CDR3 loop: CASSYSTTGGSHEQFF. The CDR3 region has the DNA TGTGCCAGCAGTTACTCGACCACAGGGGGTTCCCATGAGCAGTTCTTC.

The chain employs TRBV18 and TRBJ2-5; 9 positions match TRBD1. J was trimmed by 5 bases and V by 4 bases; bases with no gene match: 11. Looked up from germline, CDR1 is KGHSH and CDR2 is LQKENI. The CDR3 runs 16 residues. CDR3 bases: TGTGCCAGCTCACTTCTCCGCCGAGGACAGGGGGAGACCCAGTACTTC. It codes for CASSLLRRGQGETQYF. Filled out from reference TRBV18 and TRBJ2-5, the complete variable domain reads NAGVMQNPRHLVRRRGQEARLRCSPMKGHSHVYWYRQLPEEGLKFMVYLQKENIIDESGMPKERFSAEFPKEGPSILRIQQVVRGDSAAYFCASSLLRRGQGETQYFGPGTRLLVL.

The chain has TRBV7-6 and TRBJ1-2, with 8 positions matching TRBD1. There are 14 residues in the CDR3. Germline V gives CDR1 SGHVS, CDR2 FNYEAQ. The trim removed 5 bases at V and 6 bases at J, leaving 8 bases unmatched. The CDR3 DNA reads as TGTGCCAGCAGCCCGACAGGGGCGGAGGATGGCTACACCTTC. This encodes CASSPTGAEDGYTF. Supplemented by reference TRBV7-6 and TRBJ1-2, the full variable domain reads GAGVSQSPRYKVTKRGQDVALRCDPISGHVSLYWYRQALGQGPEFLTYFNYEAQQDKSGLPNDRFSAERPEGSISTLTIQRTEQRDSAMYRCASSPTGAEDGYTFGSGTRLTVV.

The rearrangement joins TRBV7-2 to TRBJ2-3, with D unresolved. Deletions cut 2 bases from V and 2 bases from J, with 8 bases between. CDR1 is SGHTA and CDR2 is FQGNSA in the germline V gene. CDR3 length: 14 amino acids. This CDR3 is CASSLNGVTDTQYF. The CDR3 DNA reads TGTGCCAGCAGCTTAAACGGTGTCACAGATACGCAGTATTTT.